This T cell receptor (beta chain) emerged from a study of blood T cells in healthy people across ages. Study-wide context: Every two T cells gave about one barcoded beta molecule via template switching.

To note about this clonotype: Antigen unknown.

Study findings and constraints: Age brought a roughly linear fall in TCR beta diversity measured per million T cells. Those diversity estimates obtained from one million T cells were thought to be underestimates.

The CDR3 contains 14 residues. Germline assignment: CDR1 SQVTM and CDR2 ANQGSEA. Sample-barcoded 5' priming and a J-beta primer mix drove a second PCR of roughly 6 to 12 cycles. TCRdb re-analysed the 5' RACE reads in MiXCR, keeping a single row per CDR3 protein. The sample records over 1.5 million distinct CDR3 sequences, around 50% being singletons. The amount of total RNA extracted per sample was at least 6 micrograms. The chain uses TRBV29-1 and TRBJ2-4, with 13 bases that match TRBD2. Matching the DNA end better, TRBJ2-5 makes the J call doubtful. This receptor was identified in a woman aged 40 to 50 in good health. The sample consisted of blood. The CDR3 protein is CSARTSGSSETQYF. The DNA of the CDR3 is TGCAGCGCTCGGACTAGCGGGAGTTCAGAGACCCAGTACTTC.